This paragraph covers one T cell receptor beta chain sequence. The sample is drawn from a study of blood T cell repertoires in COVID-19. Study-wide background: Sources were T cells, B-cell-depleted T cells, or PBMCs; the material itself was cDNA or gDNA.

The germline CDR1 and CDR2 sequences are MGHRA and YSYEKL. V was shortened by 3 bases and J by 8 bases, with 26 bases between the two germline ends. There are 19 residues in the CDR3. Only in-frame clones appear in the TCRdb table, and some are missing; sequencing was by immunoSEQ multiplex PCR. The table shows about 400,000 clones, with roughly 88% occurring only once. The source of this sequence is a woman aged 40 to 50 with acute COVID-19. The sequenced material came from PBMCs or T cells enriched from blood (not recorded which). The V and J genes are TRBV4-1 and TRBJ1-6, with a tentative D call TRBD1 (6 bases). CDR3 nucleotides: TGCGCCAGCAGCCAGGAATTCGTGGGCAGAGAGGGGGTTTATTCACCCCTCCACTTT. Amino acid sequence: CASSQEFVGREGVYSPLHF.